The 5 T cell receptor beta chains reported below all come from one sample, sequenced in a study of T cell clonality in common variable immunodeficiency. What these receptors recognize is not known. General study points: Reportedly, TCR beta sequences from common variable immunodeficiency showed fewer deletions and N-nucleotide insertions.

Only in-frame clones appear in the TCRdb table, and some are missing; sequencing was by immunoSEQ multiplex PCR. This sample shows 25,000 to 30,000 clones and no singletons; approximately 3.1% rests with the ten largest. Sequenced sample: peripheral blood mononuclear cells. The receptor set was obtained from a human donor with common variable immunodeficiency.

This clone was picked up a small number of times. The sequenced fragment ends 3 residues before the CDR3 boundary, so the rest is inferred from the germline J gene. The gene calls are TRBV19 and TRBJ2-6; no definite D call. Germline lookup yields CDR1 LNHDA and CDR2 SQIVND (reference sequence). V dropped 1 base and J dropped 4 bases, with 8 bases sitting between them. The CDR3 contains 15 residues. CDR3 DNA, as far as it was read: TGTGCCAGTAGTATAGGGGCCTTCGGGGCCAACGTC. Protein product: CASSIGAFGANV. Given in full, the CDR3 is CASSIGAFGANVLTF.

The sample holds a few counts of this clone. The read falls 3 residues short of the CDR3 end, and the missing part is taken from the germline J gene. V and J are TRBV19 and TRBJ1-2, with D perhaps matching TRBD1 (6 bases). V lost 6 bases, J lost 3 bases, and 20 bases lay in between. CDR3 length: 16 residues. Per germline, CDR1 LNHDA and CDR2 SQIVND (reference sequence). CDR3 DNA, as far as it was read: TGTGCCAGTAGCCCGGGGACACCCCCGAGCTACTATGGC. Protein: CASSPGTPPSYYG. The full-length CDR3 reads as CASSPGTPPSYYGYTF.

As to this clone: The CDR3 end is not reached by the read, which stops 3 residues before it; the germline J gene fills it in. The chain links TRBV7-8 to TRBJ2-3; 11 positions match TRBD1. This CDR3 spans 14 amino acids. The germline V gene has CDR1 SGHVS and CDR2 FQNEAQ. V shed 3 bases and J 5 bases; nucleotides not matched to a gene: 1. CDR3 DNA, as far as it was read: TGTGCCAGCAGCTTGGACAGGGGGCAAGATACG. As protein: CASSLDRGQDT. From start to end, the CDR3 is CASSLDRGQDTQYF.

This clone was seen a few times. The observed sequence ends 3 residues before the CDR3 terminus, with the missing tail filled in from the germline J gene. The V and J genes are TRBV2 and TRBJ1-1, with TRBD1 matching 7 bases. Germline CDR1 and CDR2: SNHLY and FYNNEI. The V and J ends lost 5 bases and 0 bases, in that order; junction bases with no gene match: 9. The CDR3 is 16 residues long. The CDR3 reads CASSQQGVVMNTEAFF. CDR3 DNA (partial): TGTGCCAGCAGTCAGCAGGGGGTGGTAATGAACACTGAA.

This clone was picked up a small number of times. The CDR3 goes on 3 residues after the read ends, and that part is filled in from the germline J gene. The chain joins TRBV30 to TRBJ1-2, with D tentatively TRBD1 (5 bases). Germline CDR1 reads GTSNPN; CDR2 reads SVGIG (reference sequence). The CDR3 covers 13 residues. The V and J ends lost 7 bases and 3 bases respectively, with 15 bases between them. The part of the CDR3 DNA that was read is TGTGCCTCCGACAGCCCCGCAGACTATGGC. Translation gives CASDSPADYG. The whole CDR3 region reads CASDSPADYGYTF. The full variable domain, in which reference TRBV30 and TRBJ1-2 provide the parts outside the CDR3, is SQTIHQWPATLVQPVGSPLSLECTVEGTSNPNLYWYRQAAGRGLQLLFYSVGIGQISSEVPQNLSASRPQDRQFILSSKKLLLSDSGFYLCASDSPADYGYTFGSGTRLTVV.